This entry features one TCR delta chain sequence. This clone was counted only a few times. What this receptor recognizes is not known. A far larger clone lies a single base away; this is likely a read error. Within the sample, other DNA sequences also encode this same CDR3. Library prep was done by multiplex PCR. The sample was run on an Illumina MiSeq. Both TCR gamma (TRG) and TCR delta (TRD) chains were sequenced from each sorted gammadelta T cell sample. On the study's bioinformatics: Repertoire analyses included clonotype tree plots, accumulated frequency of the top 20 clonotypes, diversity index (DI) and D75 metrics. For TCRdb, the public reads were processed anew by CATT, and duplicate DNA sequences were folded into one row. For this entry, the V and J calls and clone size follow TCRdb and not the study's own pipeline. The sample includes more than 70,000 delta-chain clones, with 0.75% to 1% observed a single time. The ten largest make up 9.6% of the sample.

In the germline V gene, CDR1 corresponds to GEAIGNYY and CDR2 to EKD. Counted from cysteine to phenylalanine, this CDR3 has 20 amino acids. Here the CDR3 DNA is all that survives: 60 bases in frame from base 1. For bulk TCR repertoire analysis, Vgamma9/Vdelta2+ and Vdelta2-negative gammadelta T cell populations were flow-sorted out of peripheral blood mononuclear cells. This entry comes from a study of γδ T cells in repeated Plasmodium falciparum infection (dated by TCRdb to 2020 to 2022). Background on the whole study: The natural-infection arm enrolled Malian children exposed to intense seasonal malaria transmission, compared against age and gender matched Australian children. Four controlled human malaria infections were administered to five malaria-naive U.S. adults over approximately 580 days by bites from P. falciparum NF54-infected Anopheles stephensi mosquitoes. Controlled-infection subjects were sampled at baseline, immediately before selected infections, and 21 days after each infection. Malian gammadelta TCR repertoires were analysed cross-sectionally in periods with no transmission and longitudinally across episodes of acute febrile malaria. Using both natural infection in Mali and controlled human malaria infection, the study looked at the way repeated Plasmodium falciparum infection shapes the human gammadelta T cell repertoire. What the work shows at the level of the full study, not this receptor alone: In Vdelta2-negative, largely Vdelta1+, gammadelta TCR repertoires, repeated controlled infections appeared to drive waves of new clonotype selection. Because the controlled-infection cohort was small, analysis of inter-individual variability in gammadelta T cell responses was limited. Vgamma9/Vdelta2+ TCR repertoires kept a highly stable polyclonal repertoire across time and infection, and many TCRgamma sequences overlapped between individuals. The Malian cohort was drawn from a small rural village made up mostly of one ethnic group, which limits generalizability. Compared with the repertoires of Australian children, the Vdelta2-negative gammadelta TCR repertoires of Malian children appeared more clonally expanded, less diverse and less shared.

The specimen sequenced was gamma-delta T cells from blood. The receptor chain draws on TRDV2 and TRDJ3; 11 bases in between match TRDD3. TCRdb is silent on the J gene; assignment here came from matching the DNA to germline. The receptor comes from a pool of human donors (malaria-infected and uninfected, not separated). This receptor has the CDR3 CACDALGDTPSSWDTRQMFF. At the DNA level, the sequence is TGTGCCTGTGACGCCCTGGGGGATACTCCCAGCTCCTGGGACACCCGGCAGATGTTTTTC.